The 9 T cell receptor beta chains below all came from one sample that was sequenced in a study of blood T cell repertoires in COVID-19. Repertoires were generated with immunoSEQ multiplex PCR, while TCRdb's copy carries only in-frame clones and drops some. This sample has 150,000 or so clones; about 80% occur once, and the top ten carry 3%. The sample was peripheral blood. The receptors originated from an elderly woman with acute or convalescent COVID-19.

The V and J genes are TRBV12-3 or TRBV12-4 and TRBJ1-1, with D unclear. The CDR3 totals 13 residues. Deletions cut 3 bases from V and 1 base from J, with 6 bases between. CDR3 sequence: CASSFAENTEAFF. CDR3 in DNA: TGTGCCAGCAGTTTTGCAGAGAACACTGAAGCTTTCTTT.

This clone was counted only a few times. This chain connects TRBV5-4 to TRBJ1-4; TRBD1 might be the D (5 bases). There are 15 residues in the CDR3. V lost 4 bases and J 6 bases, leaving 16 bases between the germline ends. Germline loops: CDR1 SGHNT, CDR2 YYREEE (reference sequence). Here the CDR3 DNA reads TGTGCCAGCAGCCGCTACGGGCTAGGGGATGAAAAACTGTTTTTT. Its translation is CASSRYGLGDEKLFF.

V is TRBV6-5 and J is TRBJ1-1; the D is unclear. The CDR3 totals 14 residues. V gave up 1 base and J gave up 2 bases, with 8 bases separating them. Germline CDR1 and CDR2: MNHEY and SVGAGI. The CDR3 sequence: CASSYYSTNTEAFF. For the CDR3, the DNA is TGTGCCAGCAGTTACTATAGTACCAACACTGAAGCTTTCTTT.

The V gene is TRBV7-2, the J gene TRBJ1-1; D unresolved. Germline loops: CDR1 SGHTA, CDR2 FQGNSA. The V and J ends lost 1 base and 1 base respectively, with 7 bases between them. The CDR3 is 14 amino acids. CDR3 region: CASSLDHRNTEAFF. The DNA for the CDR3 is TGTGCCAGCAGCTTAGACCACAGGAACACTGAAGCTTTCTTT.

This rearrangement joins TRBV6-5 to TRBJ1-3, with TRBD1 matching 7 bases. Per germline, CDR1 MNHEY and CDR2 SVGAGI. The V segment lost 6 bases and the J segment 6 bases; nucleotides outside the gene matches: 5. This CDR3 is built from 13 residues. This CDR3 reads CASRRDSENTIYF. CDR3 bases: TGTGCCAGCAGAAGGGACAGTGAAAACACCATATATTTT.

For the CDR3, the DNA is TGTGCCAGCAGTGACAAGAGGGTTTTGTCCTACAATGAGCAGTTCTTC. Amino acids: CASSDKRVLSYNEQFF. The chain uses TRBV2 and TRBJ2-1; possibly TRBD2 for D (5 bases). The CDR3 spans 16 residues. The V end was cut by 3 bases, the J end by 1 base, with 13 bases between. Germline V lookup: CDR1 SNHLY, CDR2 FYNNEI.

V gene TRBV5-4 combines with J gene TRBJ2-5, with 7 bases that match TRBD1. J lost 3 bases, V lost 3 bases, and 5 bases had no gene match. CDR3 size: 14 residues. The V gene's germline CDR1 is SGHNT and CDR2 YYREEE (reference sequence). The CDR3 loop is CASSSAGGKETQYF. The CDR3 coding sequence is TGTGCCAGCAGCTCGGCAGGGGGTAAAGAGACCCAGTACTTC.

Here the CDR3 DNA reads TGTGCCAGCAGCGGGACAGGGGGCTCGAATCAGCCCCAGCATTTT. It codes for CASSGTGGSNQPQHF. The V call is TRBV2, the J call TRBJ1-5; 12 nucleotides line up with TRBD1. The CDR3 is 15 amino acids. Germline trimming cut 6 bases from V and 4 bases from J; bases unmatched to any gene: 4. Per the germline V gene, CDR1 is SNHLY and CDR2 is FYNNEI.

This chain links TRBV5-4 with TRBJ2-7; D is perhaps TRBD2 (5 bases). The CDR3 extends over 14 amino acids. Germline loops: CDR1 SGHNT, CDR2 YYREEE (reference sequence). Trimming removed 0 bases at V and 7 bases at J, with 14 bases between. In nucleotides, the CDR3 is TGTGCCAGCAGCTTGGTGCACTTCACGGGGGAGCAGTACTTC. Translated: CASSLVHFTGEQYF.